A selection of T cell receptor beta chains follows, all from one sample in a study of cytomegalovirus exposure and HLA in healthy donors. Sequencing was performed with immunoSEQ multiplex PCR; in TCRdb, only in-frame clones are kept and a portion is missing. The table records 80,000 to 100,000 clones, about four fifths of them present only once. The source material was PBMCs. These receptors originate from a human donor in good health. CDR3s include the opening cysteine and the closing phenylalanine or tryptophan. The order of the fields is D gene, clone size, J gene, V gene, CDR3 protein, CDR3 DNA. The D gene is left open where the match is weak. Expanded clones get a size class; other rows say once, few or many, or leave the size out.

D: -; size: -; J: TRBJ1-1; V: TRBV7-3; CDR3: CASSSQATTEAFF; DNA: TGTGCCAGCAGCTCCCAGGCAACGACTGAAGCTTTCTTT
D: -; size: few; J: TRBJ1-1; V: TRBV6-5; CDR3: CASSSQEYTEAFF; DNA: TGTGCCAGCAGTTCACAGGAATACACTGAAGCTTTCTTT
D: TRBD2; size: -; J: TRBJ2-1; V: TRBV2; CDR3: CASSLSLAGGGNEQFF; DNA: TGTGCCAGCTCCCTCTCACTAGCGGGAGGTGGGAATGAGCAGTTCTTC
D: TRBD1; size: -; J: TRBJ2-4; V: TRBV5-8; CDR3: CASSMGQIAKNIQYF; DNA: TGTGCCAGCAGCATGGGACAGATAGCCAAAAACATTCAGTACTTC
D: TRBD1; size: -; J: TRBJ1-5; V: TRBV28; CDR3: CASSLQGGSNQPQHF; DNA: TGTGCCAGCAGTTTACAGGGGGGCAGCAATCAGCCCCAGCATTTT
D: -; size: once; J: TRBJ2-7; V: TRBV28; CDR3: CASSFSSGHEQYF; DNA: TGTGCCAGCAGTTTTTCGAGCGGCCACGAGCAGTACTTC
D: TRBD1; size: -; J: TRBJ1-1; V: TRBV27; CDR3: CASSQGTDTAEAFF; DNA: TGTGCCAGCAGTCAAGGGACAGATACGGCTGAAGCTTTCTTT
D: -; size: -; J: TRBJ2-7; V: TRBV6-1; CDR3: CASSEAFRGYEQYF; DNA: TGTGCCAGCAGTGAAGCTTTCAGAGGCTACGAGCAGTACTTC
D: -; size: -; J: TRBJ1-4; V: TRBV28; CDR3: CASSHRVDRKLFF; DNA: TGTGCCAGCAGCCACAGGGTAGATCGAAAACTGTTTTTT
D: TRBD1; size: -; J: TRBJ2-5; V: TRBV7-3; CDR3: CASSLDRGSETQYF; DNA: TGTGCCAGCAGCTTAGACAGGGGGTCAGAGACCCAGTACTTC
D: TRBD2; size: -; J: TRBJ2-3; V: TRBV28; CDR3: CASSSGGRDTQYF; DNA: TGTGCCAGCAGTTCGGGAGGGCGGGATACGCAGTATTTT
D: -; size: few; J: TRBJ2-7; V: TRBV6-6; CDR3: CASGSGVWGEQYF; DNA: TGTGCCAGCGGGTCAGGGGTTTGGGGCGAGCAGTACTTC
D: -; size: -; J: TRBJ2-7; V: TRBV5-1; CDR3: CASSLEAGISYEQYF; DNA: TGCGCCAGCAGCTTGGAAGCAGGGATCTCCTACGAGCAGTACTTC
D: TRBD2; size: -; J: TRBJ2-1; V: TRBV18; CDR3: CASSPGLAAEQFF; DNA: TGTGCCAGCTCACCGGGACTAGCCGCTGAGCAGTTCTTC
D: TRBD2; size: -; J: TRBJ2-3; V: TRBV10-3; CDR3: CAISEAGGSPDTQYF; DNA: TGTGCCATCAGTGAGGCGGGGGGAAGCCCAGATACGCAGTATTTT
D: TRBD2; size: -; J: TRBJ2-7; V: TRBV6-1; CDR3: CASSEAAGGAGGPREQYF; DNA: TGTGCCAGCAGTGAAGCGGCGGGTGGGGCGGGAGGGCCCCGCGAGCAGTACTTC
D: -; size: -; J: TRBJ2-6; V: TRBV5-4; CDR3: CASSSFGRGDGANVLTF; DNA: TGTGCCAGCAGCTCGTTCGGACGGGGAGATGGGGCCAACGTCCTGACTTTC
D: -; size: -; J: TRBJ2-3; V: TRBV5-4; CDR3: CASSSTALTDTQYF; DNA: TGTGCCAGCAGCTCTACAGCTCTCACAGATACGCAGTATTTT
D: -; size: -; J: TRBJ2-5; V: TRBV7-3; CDR3: CASSLTSGQETQYF; DNA: TGTGCCAGCAGCTTAACTAGCGGCCAAGAGACCCAGTACTTC
D: -; size: -; J: TRBJ2-7; V: TRBV7-9; CDR3: CSSSLQGYEQYF; DNA: TGTTCCAGCAGCTTACAGGGCTACGAGCAGTACTTC
D: TRBD1; size: -; J: TRBJ2-7; V: TRBV29-1; CDR3: CSVEDPEQGAHEQYF; DNA: TGCAGCGTTGAAGACCCGGAACAGGGGGCCCACGAGCAGTACTTC
D: -; size: -; J: TRBJ1-4; V: TRBV11-2; CDR3: CASSSGYYEKLFF; DNA: TGTGCCAGCAGCTCAGGATACTATGAAAAACTGTTTTTT
D: -; size: -; J: TRBJ1-5; V: TRBV12-2; CDR3: CASRLALGQGPQPQHF; DNA: TGTGCAAGTCGCTTAGCGCTGGGACAGGGCCCTCAGCCCCAGCATTTT
D: TRBD1; size: -; J: TRBJ2-7; V: TRBV6-1; CDR3: CASSSGQGPYEQYF; DNA: TGTGCCAGCAGTTCGGGACAGGGGCCTTACGAGCAGTACTTC
D: TRBD1; size: -; J: TRBJ1-1; V: TRBV6-1; CDR3: CASSRKTGLDTEAFF; DNA: TGTGCCAGCAGCCGTAAGACAGGGTTGGACACTGAAGCTTTCTTT
D: TRBD2; size: once; J: TRBJ2-1; V: TRBV2; CDR3: CASRPGSGSNEQFF; DNA: TGTGCCAGCAGGCCGGGTAGCGGGAGCAATGAGCAGTTCTTC
D: TRBD2; size: -; J: TRBJ2-7; V: TRBV25-1; CDR3: CASSGGSGSSYEQYF; DNA: TGTGCCAGCAGTGGGGGTAGCGGGAGTTCCTACGAGCAGTACTTC
D: TRBD2; size: -; J: TRBJ2-3; V: TRBV19; CDR3: CASSTGLAGVDTQYF; DNA: TGTGCCAGTAGTACAGGACTAGCGGGAGTAGATACGCAGTATTTT
D: -; size: -; J: TRBJ2-5; V: TRBV7-2; CDR3: CASSSPGKTGETQYF; DNA: TGTGCCAGCAGCTCCCCGGGGAAAACTGGAGAGACCCAGTACTTC
D: -; size: -; J: TRBJ1-1; V: TRBV12-5; CDR3: CASGLVPGGTEAFF; DNA: TGTGCTAGTGGTTTGGTACCCGGGGGGACTGAAGCTTTCTTT
D: -; size: -; J: TRBJ1-5; V: TRBV6-5; CDR3: CASRPYRDSNQPQHF; DNA: TGTGCCAGCAGGCCATACAGGGATAGCAATCAGCCCCAGCATTTT
D: -; size: -; J: TRBJ2-4; V: TRBV7-2; CDR3: CASSRESQGLENIQYF; DNA: TGTGCCAGCAGCCGAGAATCGCAGGGGTTGGAAAACATTCAGTACTTC
D: TRBD2; size: -; J: TRBJ2-2; V: TRBV11-3; CDR3: CASSFSGWAGELFF; DNA: TGTGCCAGCAGCTTTAGCGGGTGGGCCGGGGAGCTGTTTTTT
D: TRBD1; size: -; J: TRBJ2-7; V: TRBV5-1; CDR3: CASSGGTGPYEQYF; DNA: TGCGCCAGCAGCGGCGGGACAGGGCCCTACGAGCAGTACTTC
D: TRBD2; size: -; J: TRBJ2-3; V: TRBV4-3; CDR3: CASSPGTSGDTQYF; DNA: TGCGCCAGCAGCCCAGGGACTAGTGGAGATACGCAGTATTTT
D: TRBD1; size: few; J: TRBJ2-2; V: TRBV11-2; CDR3: CASSVSTWDSNTGELFF; DNA: TGTGCCAGCAGCGTATCCACCTGGGACAGCAACACCGGGGAGCTGTTTTTT
D: TRBD1; size: -; J: TRBJ1-6; V: TRBV6-1; CDR3: CASPTRDRGPPKHF; DNA: TGTGCCAGCCCGACCCGGGACAGGGGCCCCCCTAAGCACTTT
D: TRBD1; size: -; J: TRBJ1-5; V: TRBV7-6; CDR3: CASSLGTGGNQPQHF; DNA: TGTGCCAGCAGCTTAGGGACAGGGGGCAATCAGCCCCAGCATTTT
D: TRBD1; size: -; J: TRBJ2-3; V: TRBV5-4; CDR3: CASSYPGDRGGDTQYF; DNA: TGTGCCAGCAGCTACCCGGGGGACAGGGGAGGAGATACGCAGTATTTT
D: -; size: -; J: TRBJ1-1; V: TRBV7-2; CDR3: CASSLSRLDTEAFF; DNA: TGTGCCAGCAGCTTAAGCAGGCTTGACACTGAAGCTTTCTTT
D: TRBD1; size: -; J: TRBJ1-4; V: TRBV18; CDR3: CASTSGTGNEKLFF; DNA: TGTGCCAGCACCTCCGGGACAGGGAATGAAAAACTGTTTTTT
D: -; size: -; J: TRBJ2-5; V: TRBV7-2; CDR3: CASSLGSGKETQYF; DNA: TGTGCCAGCAGCTTAGGAAGCGGTAAAGAGACCCAGTACTTC
D: TRBD1; size: -; J: TRBJ1-5; V: TRBV28; CDR3: CASSLRQGNNQPQHF; DNA: TGTGCCAGCAGTCTCCGACAGGGTAACAATCAGCCCCAGCATTTT
D: TRBD1; size: -; J: TRBJ2-7; V: TRBV27; CDR3: CASTSLGTGAYEQYF; DNA: TGTGCCAGCACCTCGCTTGGGACAGGGGCTTACGAGCAGTACTTC
D: TRBD1; size: -; J: TRBJ2-7; V: TRBV7-6; CDR3: CASSLGQGSHEQYF; DNA: TGTGCCAGCAGCTTAGGACAGGGTAGCCACGAGCAGTACTTC
D: -; size: -; J: TRBJ2-7; V: TRBV30; CDR3: CAWNEVGGDEQYF; DNA: TGTGCCTGGAACGAGGTTGGCGGGGACGAGCAGTACTTC
D: -; size: -; J: TRBJ2-5; V: TRBV7-9; CDR3: CASSLGGGIGETQYF; DNA: TGTGCCAGCAGCTTAGGTGGGGGGATAGGAGAGACCCAGTACTTC
D: -; size: -; J: TRBJ1-1; V: TRBV14; CDR3: CASSQGQAVNTEAFF; DNA: TGTGCCAGCAGCCAAGGACAGGCGGTGAACACTGAAGCTTTCTTT
D: -; size: -; J: TRBJ1-3; V: TRBV5-1; CDR3: CASSSGQNSGNTIYF; DNA: TGCGCCAGCAGCTCAGGACAGAACTCTGGAAACACCATATATTTT
D: -; size: -; J: TRBJ2-5; V: TRBV19; CDR3: CASSTAAGIQETQYF; DNA: TGTGCCAGTAGTACCGCGGCGGGGATCCAAGAGACCCAGTACTTC
D: -; size: few; J: TRBJ2-2; V: TRBV27; CDR3: CASSPPRAGELFF; DNA: TGTGCCAGCAGTCCCCCCCGGGCCGGGGAGCTGTTTTTT
D: TRBD1; size: once; J: TRBJ1-2; V: TRBV25-1; CDR3: CASSDGRTGNYGYTF; DNA: TGTGCCAGCAGTGACGGTCGGACAGGGAACTATGGCTACACCTTC
D: -; size: -; J: TRBJ1-4; V: TRBV28; CDR3: CASSFRGGKLFF; DNA: TGTGCCAGCAGTTTTCGGGGGGGTAAACTGTTTTTT
D: -; size: -; J: TRBJ2-1; V: TRBV14; CDR3: CASSEKASSYNEQFF; DNA: TGTGCCAGCAGCGAAAAGGCTAGCTCCTACAATGAGCAGTTCTTC
D: TRBD2; size: once; J: TRBJ2-7; V: TRBV4-2; CDR3: CASSQDGGGSYEQYF; DNA: TGTGCCAGCAGCCAAGACGGGGGGGGTAGCTACGAGCAGTACTTC
D: -; size: -; J: TRBJ2-5; V: TRBV5-1; CDR3: CASSTTGTGKETQYF; DNA: TGCGCCAGCAGCACAACCGGGACTGGAAAAGAGACCCAGTACTTC
D: -; size: -; J: TRBJ1-2; V: TRBV19; CDR3: CASKPPGAGYGYTF; DNA: TGTGCCAGTAAACCCCCAGGGGCAGGCTATGGCTACACCTTC
D: TRBD1; size: -; J: TRBJ1-2; V: TRBV27; CDR3: CASSLRDRGRGGYTF; DNA: TGTGCCAGCAGTTTGAGGGACAGGGGGCGAGGGGGCTACACCTTC
D: -; size: -; J: TRBJ2-2; V: TRBV11-3; CDR3: CASSLGHGSTGELFF; DNA: TGTGCCAGCAGCTTAGGCCATGGTAGCACCGGGGAGCTGTTTTTT
D: -; size: -; J: TRBJ2-6; V: TRBV28; CDR3: CASTLPGFGANVLTF; DNA: TGTGCCAGCACGCTACCGGGTTTTGGGGCCAACGTCCTGACTTTC